These 27 T cell receptor beta chains were sequenced from one sample in a study of cytomegalovirus exposure and HLA in healthy donors. Some clones are missing from TCRdb's copy, which holds only in-frame ones; the method was immunoSEQ multiplex PCR. The sample includes 200,000 to 300,000 clones, approximately 87% of them seen just once. The sequenced sample was PBMCs. The receptor source for this set is a man between 18 and 35 years old in good health and CMV-seronegative.

A few counts support this clone. The chain uses TRBV20-1 and TRBJ1-2, with D perhaps matching TRBD1 (5 bases). Germline V gene data show CDR1 as DFQATT and CDR2 as SNEGSKA (reference sequence). The CDR3 loop spans 10 amino acids. Trimming left V 6 bases short and J 8 bases short, with 10 bases between. CDR3 sequence (DNA): TGCAGTGCAGGGGTGTGGGGCTACACCTTC. Protein product: CSAGVWGYTF.

This clone was recorded once. The rearrangement joins TRBV21-1 to TRBJ2-7; TRBD1 reflects the table's D call only, with no check against the DNA. TRBV21-1 is listed as a pseudogene. This CDR3 region has 13 residues. The CDR3 loop is CASTDRVGYEQYF. In nucleotides, the CDR3 is TGTGCCAGCACAGACAGGGTCGGATACGAGCAGTACTTC.

This clone was seen more than once but under ten times. The rearrangement links TRBV2 to TRBJ1-2, with D hard to call. V shed 7 bases and J shed 8 bases, with 11 bases lying between them. This CDR3 has 11 residues. From germline, CDR1 is SNHLY and CDR2 FYNNEI. CDR3 nucleotides: TGTGCCAGCATGTATCCCGCGGGCTACACCTTC. This gives the protein CASMYPAGYTF.

The rearrangement links TRBV6-5 to TRBJ1-2, with D possibly matching TRBD1 (6 bases). V gave up 9 bases and J gave up 4 bases, with 21 bases separating them. Germline-derived CDR1 and CDR2 are MNHEY and SVGAGI. This CDR3 comprises 15 residues. CDR3 coding DNA: TGTGCCAGTAAATCTGTTTCAGGGGCAGGCTATGGCTACACCTTC. Protein product: CASKSVSGAGYGYTF.

This chain uses TRBV7-2 with TRBJ2-2; tentative D call: TRBD2 (5 bases). V shed 3 bases and J shed 1 base, with 9 bases lying between them. Germline values: CDR1 SGHTA, CDR2 FQGNSA. The CDR3 runs 15 residues. The CDR3 nucleotides are TGTGCCAGCAGCTTCACGGGATTGAACACCGGGGAGCTGTTTTTT. Protein product: CASSFTGLNTGELFF.

This chain links TRBV9 with TRBJ1-2; 8 nucleotides line up with TRBD1. The CDR3 runs to 14 residues. Germline V gene sequence: CDR1 SGDLS, CDR2 YYNGEE. V shed 3 bases and J 4 bases; nucleotides not matched to a gene: 5. The DNA of the CDR3 is TGTGCCAGCAGCGCGACAGGGGCCACCTATGGCTACACCTTC. It is translated as CASSATGATYGYTF. The entire variable domain, with the rest obtained from reference TRBV9 and TRBJ1-2, is as follows: DSGVTQTPKHLITATGQRVTLRCSPRSGDLSVYWYQQSLDQGLQFLIQYYNGEERAKGNILERFSAQQFPDLHSELNLSSLELGDSALYFCASSATGATYGYTFGSGTRLTVV.

The chain uses TRBV7-2 and TRBJ2-1; D uncertain. The ends were cut back, 8 bases at V and 8 bases at J, with 10 bases in the middle. The CDR3 consists of 11 residues. Germline V gene lookup returns CDR1 SGHTA and CDR2 FQGNSA. As DNA, the CDR3 is TGTGCCAGCGCCACGCGTCATGAGCAGTTCTTC. It encodes CASATRHEQFF.

For the CDR3, the DNA is TGTGCCAGTAGGGACACAGGTTTGAACACTGAAGCTTTCTTT. Translating it yields CASRDTGLNTEAFF. V usage is TRBV19 and J usage is TRBJ1-1; a weak D match, TRBD1 (5 bases). The CDR3 has 14 amino acids. Trimming took off 6 bases at V and 0 bases at J, with 11 bases between the two ends. Germline V gene sequence: CDR1 LNHDA, CDR2 SQIVND (reference sequence). The variable domain in full, completed from reference TRBV19 and TRBJ1-1, reads DGGITQSPKYLFRKEGQNVTLSCEQNLNHDAMYWYRQDPGQGLRLIYYSQIVNDFQKGDIAEGYSVSREKKESFPLTVTSAQKNPTAFYLCASRDTGLNTEAFFGQGTRLTVV.

This rearrangement joins TRBV28 to TRBJ1-6, with TRBD1 matching over 8 bases. After removal of 6 bases from V and 5 bases from J, the junction contained 12 bases not matched to a gene. Germline V gene lookup returns CDR1 MDHEN and CDR2 SYDVKM. The CDR3 has 17 amino acids. The CDR3 protein is CASRTGQGPIDNSPLHF. The CDR3 DNA follows: TGTGCCAGCAGGACCGGACAGGGCCCTATAGATAATTCACCCCTCCACTTT.

In this sample, this clone turned up once. V usage is TRBV18 and J usage is TRBJ2-3; D is uncertain. CDR3 length: 12 residues. Germline CDR1 reads KGHSH; CDR2 reads LQKENI. V was pared by 0 bases and J by 6 bases, with 4 bases between. The CDR3 protein is CASSPPADTQYF. The CDR3, as DNA: TGTGCCAGCTCACCACCAGCGGATACGCAGTATTTT. Full variable domain (missing parts from reference TRBV18 and TRBJ2-3): NAGVMQNPRHLVRRRGQEARLRCSPMKGHSHVYWYRQLPEEGLKFMVYLQKENIIDESGMPKERFSAEFPKEGPSILRIQQVVRGDSAAYFCASSPPADTQYFGPGTRLTVL.

The chain combines TRBV6-1 with TRBJ2-7; D is unresolved. Germline V gene lookup returns CDR1 MNHNS and CDR2 SASEGT. The CDR3 totals 17 residues. Trimming stripped 4 bases from V and 3 bases from J, with 22 bases between. CDR3: CASSGGFPGSELYEQYF. The CDR3 DNA sequence: TGTGCCAGCAGTGGAGGATTTCCGGGTTCCGAGCTCTACGAGCAGTACTTC.

This chain links TRBV7-9 with TRBJ2-2, with D perhaps matching TRBD2 (5 bases). The CDR3 totals 14 residues. The germline V gene encodes CDR1 SEHNR and CDR2 FQNEAQ (reference sequence). Trimming took 4 bases from V and 5 from J, leaving 11 bases between them. The CDR3 sequence is CASSSAAVTGELFF. In DNA, the CDR3 is TGTGCCAGCAGCTCAGCGGCGGTAACCGGGGAGCTGTTTTTT.

This clone was detected once. The chain combines TRBV18 with TRBJ1-1; a possible D gene is TRBD1 (5 bases). The CDR3 has 14 residues. The V end lost 6 bases, the J end lost 2 bases, and 13 bases lay between the germline ends. CDR1 and CDR2 from the germline V gene are KGHSH and LQKENI. The CDR3 loop is CASSRRQGNTEAFF. In DNA, the CDR3 is TGTGCCAGCTCCCGTCGTCAGGGAAACACTGAAGCTTTCTTT.

The V gene is TRBV25-1, the J gene TRBJ2-1; D call uncertain. This CDR3 is built from 16 residues. CDR1 MGHDK and CDR2 SYGVNS come from the germline V gene. V shed 1 base and J shed 0 bases, with 10 bases lying between them. The CDR3 DNA reads TGTGCCAGCAGTGAATCGGGTTGGAGCTCCTACAATGAGCAGTTCTTC. Encoded protein: CASSESGWSSYNEQFF.

This chain connects TRBV18 to TRBJ1-1; possible D gene TRBD1, 6 bases. The CDR3 loop spans 14 amino acids. Trimming took 2 bases from V and 6 from J, leaving 13 bases between them. CDR1 KGHSH and CDR2 LQKENI come from the germline V gene. The CDR3 spells CASSPGQGSSEAFF. The CDR3 DNA is TGTGCCAGCTCACCAGGGCAGGGGAGCTCTGAAGCTTTCTTT.

CDR3 bases: TGTGCCACCAGCAGAGGTGGGGGGGTTATTTACAATGAGCAGTTCTTC. This translates into CATSRGGGVIYNEQFF. The genes are TRBV15 and TRBJ2-1; 7 positions agree with TRBD2. The CDR3 runs to 16 residues. Germline V gene lookup returns CDR1 LNHNV and CDR2 YYDKDF (reference sequence). V lost 1 base and J lost 4; bases outside the gene matches: 7.

This chain uses TRBV4-3 with TRBJ1-6; TRBD1 aligns across 11 bases. CDR3 length equals 15 residues. From germline, CDR1 is LGHNA and CDR2 YSLEER. V trimming: 4 bases; J trimming: 10 bases; junction bases outside the gene matches: 6. CDR3 amino acids: CASSRTGQGGSPLHF. The CDR3 region has the DNA TGCGCCAGCAGCCGAACGGGACAGGGGGGCTCACCCCTCCACTTT.

The J gene is TRBJ2-3, the V gene TRBV7-2, with D perhaps matching TRBD2 (6 bases). Germline V CDR1 and CDR2: SGHTA, FQGNSA. V lost 3 bases, J lost 2 bases, and 18 bases lay in between. CDR3 length: 17 residues. CDR3 in DNA: TGTGCCAGCAGCTTGACCCTACTAGCCCCCTTCACAGATACGCAGTATTTT. Translation gives CASSLTLLAPFTDTQYF. Full variable domain (remainder filled in from reference TRBV7-2 and TRBJ2-3): GAGVSQSPSNKVTEKGKDVELRCDPISGHTALYWYRQSLGQGLEFLIYFQGNSAPDKSGLPSDRFSAERTGGSVSTLTIQRTQQEDSAVYLCASSLTLLAPFTDTQYFGPGTRLTVL.

The chain carries TRBV6-1 and TRBJ2-7; perhaps TRBD2 as D (5 bases). The germline V and J ends were trimmed by 2 bases and 6 bases, with 11 bases remaining between them. From germline, CDR1 is MNHNS and CDR2 SASEGT. This CDR3 spans 13 amino acids. The CDR3 DNA is TGTGCCAGCAGTGAACTTCGAGGGTCCGAGCAGTACTTC. Translating gives CASSELRGSEQYF.

This chain joins TRBV2 and TRBJ1-1; D unclear. Trimming removed 2 bases at V and 3 bases at J, with 25 bases between. The length of the CDR3 is 19 residues. Germline V gene sequence: CDR1 SNHLY, CDR2 FYNNEI. DNA of the CDR3: TGTGCCAGCAGTGAACCCCCAGGTTTAACGACTAGTGAGGACACTGAAGCTTTCTTT. Protein: CASSEPPGLTTSEDTEAFF.

This chain connects TRBV9 to TRBJ2-3; 9 bases match TRBD1. CDR1 and CDR2 from the germline V gene are SGDLS and YYNGEE. The CDR3 is 16 residues long. V dropped 4 bases and J dropped 2; count of bases not matched to a gene: 8. The CDR3 sequence: CASSPPGQGPTDTQYF. The CDR3 nucleotides are TGTGCCAGCAGCCCCCCGGGACAGGGACCCACAGATACGCAGTATTTT.

The chain links TRBV7-2 to TRBJ1-6; D gene unclear. The V and J ends lost 0 bases and 13 bases respectively, with 7 bases between them. The CDR3 length is 12 residues. Germline CDR1 SGHTA, CDR2 FQGNSA. Here the CDR3 DNA reads TGTGCCAGCAGCTTAGCGGGGAGGCCCCTCCACTTT. Its translation is CASSLAGRPLHF.

The chain carries TRBV5-1 and TRBJ1-3; 7 nucleotides agree with TRBD1. Germline-derived CDR1 and CDR2 are SGHRS and YFSETQ. This CDR3 contains 13 residues. V lost 4 bases, J lost 7 bases, and 5 bases stayed unmatched. CDR3 coding DNA: TGCGCCAGCAGCCCGGACAGGACGAACACCATATATTTT. This codes for CASSPDRTNTIYF.

The chain combines TRBV5-6 with TRBJ1-1, with D unclear. CDR1 and CDR2 (germline): SGHDT, YYEEEE. The CDR3 consists of 13 residues. V lost 1 base and J 5 bases, leaving 9 bases between the germline ends. CDR3 protein: CASSLSPETEAFF. The DNA of the CDR3 is TGTGCCAGCAGCTTGTCCCCGGAGACTGAAGCTTTCTTT.

This chain joins TRBV5-6 and TRBJ1-2; possibly TRBD1 for D (5 bases). The CDR3 contains 17 residues. V was trimmed by 4 bases and J by 4 bases, leaving 23 bases between them. Germline CDR1 reads SGHDT; CDR2 reads YYEEEE. The CDR3 loop is CASSQNGTPNRAYGYTF. The DNA of the CDR3 is TGTGCCAGCAGCCAGAACGGGACTCCTAATCGGGCCTATGGCTACACCTTC.

The genes are TRBV27 and TRBJ1-2; D is unclear. Germline V CDR1 and CDR2: MNHEY, SMNVEV (reference sequence). This CDR3 spans 12 amino acids. The V and J ends lost 5 bases and 6 bases respectively, with 10 bases between them. CDR3 DNA sequence: TGTGCCAGCAGTCCGGGGATCGATGGCTACACCTTC. Translation: CASSPGIDGYTF.

The chain couples TRBV7-9 to TRBJ2-5; TRBD2 might be the D (5 bases). The length of the CDR3 is 15 residues. In germline, CDR1 is SEHNR, CDR2 FQNEAQ (reference sequence). V was clipped by 4 bases and J by 5 bases, with 17 bases between them. The CDR3 spells CASSSQDSTRETQYF. CDR3 nucleotides: TGTGCCAGCAGCTCCCAGGACTCGACACGGGAGACCCAGTACTTC. The full variable domain, rest sourced from reference TRBV7-9 and TRBJ2-5, is DTGVSQNPRHKITKRGQNVTFRCDPISEHNRLYWYRQTLGQGPEFLTYFQNEAQLEKSRLLSDRFSAERPKGSFSTLEIQRTEQGDSAMYLCASSSQDSTRETQYFGPGTRLLVL.